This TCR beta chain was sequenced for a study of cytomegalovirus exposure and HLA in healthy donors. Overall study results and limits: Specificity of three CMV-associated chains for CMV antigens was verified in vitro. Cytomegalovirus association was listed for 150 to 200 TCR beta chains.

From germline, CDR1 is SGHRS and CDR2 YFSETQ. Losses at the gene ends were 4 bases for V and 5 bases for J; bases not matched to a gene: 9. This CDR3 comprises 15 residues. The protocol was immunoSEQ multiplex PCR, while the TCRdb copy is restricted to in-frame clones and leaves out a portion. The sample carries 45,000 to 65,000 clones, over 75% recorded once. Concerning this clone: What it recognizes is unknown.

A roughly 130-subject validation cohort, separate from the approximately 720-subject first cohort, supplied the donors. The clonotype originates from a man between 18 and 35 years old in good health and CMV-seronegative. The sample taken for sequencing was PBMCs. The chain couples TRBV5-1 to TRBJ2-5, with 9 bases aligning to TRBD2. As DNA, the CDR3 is TGCGCCAGCAGCCTATATAGCGGGAGAGAGGAGACCCAGTACTTC. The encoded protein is CASSLYSGREETQYF.